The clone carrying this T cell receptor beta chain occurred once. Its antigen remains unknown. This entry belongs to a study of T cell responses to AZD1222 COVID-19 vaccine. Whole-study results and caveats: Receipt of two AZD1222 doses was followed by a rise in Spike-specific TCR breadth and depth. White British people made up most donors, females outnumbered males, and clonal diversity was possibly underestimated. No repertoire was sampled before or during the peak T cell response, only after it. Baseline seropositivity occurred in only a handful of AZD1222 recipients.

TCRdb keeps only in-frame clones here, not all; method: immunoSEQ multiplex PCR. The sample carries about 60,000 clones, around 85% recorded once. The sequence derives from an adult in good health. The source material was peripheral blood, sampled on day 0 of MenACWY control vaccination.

CDR3 in amino acids: CAISETGDTQYF. CDR3 nucleotides: TGTGCCATCAGTGAGACGGGGGATACGCAGTATTTT. This chain links TRBV10-3 with TRBJ2-3, with D perhaps matching TRBD2 (5 bases). Germline V gene sequence: CDR1 ENHRY, CDR2 SYGVKD. Trimming removed 2 bases at V and 6 bases at J, with 6 bases between. This CDR3 is 12 amino acids long.